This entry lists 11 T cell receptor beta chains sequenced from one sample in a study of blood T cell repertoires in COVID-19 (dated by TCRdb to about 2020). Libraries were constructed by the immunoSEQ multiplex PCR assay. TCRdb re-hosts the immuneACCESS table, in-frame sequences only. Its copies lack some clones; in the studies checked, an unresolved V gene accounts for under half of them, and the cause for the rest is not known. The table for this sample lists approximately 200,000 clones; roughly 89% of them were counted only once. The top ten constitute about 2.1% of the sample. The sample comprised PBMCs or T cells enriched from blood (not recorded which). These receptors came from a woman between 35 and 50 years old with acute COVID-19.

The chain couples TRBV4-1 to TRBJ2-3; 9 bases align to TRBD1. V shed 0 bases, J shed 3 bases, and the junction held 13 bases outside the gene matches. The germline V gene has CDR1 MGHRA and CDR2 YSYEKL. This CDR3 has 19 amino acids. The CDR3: CASSQEAIPRDRVTDTQYF. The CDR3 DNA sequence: TGCGCCAGCAGCCAAGAAGCGATCCCCCGGGACAGGGTTACAGATACGCAGTATTTT.

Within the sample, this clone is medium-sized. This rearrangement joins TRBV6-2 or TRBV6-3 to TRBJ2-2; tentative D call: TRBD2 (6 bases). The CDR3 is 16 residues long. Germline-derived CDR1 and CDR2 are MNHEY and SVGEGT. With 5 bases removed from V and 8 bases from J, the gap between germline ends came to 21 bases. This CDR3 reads CASSTSLARTTGELFF. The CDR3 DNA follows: TGTGCCAGCAGTACCTCCCTAGCGCGAACGACTGGGGAGCTGTTTTTT.

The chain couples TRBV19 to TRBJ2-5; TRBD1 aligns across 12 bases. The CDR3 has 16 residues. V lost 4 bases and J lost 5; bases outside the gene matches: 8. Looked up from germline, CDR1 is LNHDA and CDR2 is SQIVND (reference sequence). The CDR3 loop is CASSSPGTGGGETQYF. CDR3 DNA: TGTGCCAGTAGTAGCCCCGGGACAGGGGGCGGGGAGACCCAGTACTTC. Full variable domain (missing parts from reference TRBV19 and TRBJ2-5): DGGITQSPKYLFRKEGQNVTLSCEQNLNHDAMYWYRQDPGQGLRLIYYSQIVNDFQKGDIAEGYSVSREKKESFPLTVTSAQKNPTAFYLCASSSPGTGGGETQYFGPGTRLLVL.

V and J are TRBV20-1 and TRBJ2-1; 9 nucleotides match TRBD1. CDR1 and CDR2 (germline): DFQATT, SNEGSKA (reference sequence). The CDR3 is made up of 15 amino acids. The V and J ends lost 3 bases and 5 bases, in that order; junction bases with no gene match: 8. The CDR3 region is CSASWTGAVNNEQFF. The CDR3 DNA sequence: TGCAGTGCTAGTTGGACAGGGGCTGTAAACAATGAGCAGTTCTTC.

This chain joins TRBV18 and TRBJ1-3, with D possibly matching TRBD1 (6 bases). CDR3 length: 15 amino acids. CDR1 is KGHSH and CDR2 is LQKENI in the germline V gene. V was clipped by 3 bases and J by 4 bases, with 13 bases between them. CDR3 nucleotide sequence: TGTGCCAGCTCACCTACTACAGGGAACGGAAACACCATATATTTT. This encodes CASSPTTGNGNTIYF.

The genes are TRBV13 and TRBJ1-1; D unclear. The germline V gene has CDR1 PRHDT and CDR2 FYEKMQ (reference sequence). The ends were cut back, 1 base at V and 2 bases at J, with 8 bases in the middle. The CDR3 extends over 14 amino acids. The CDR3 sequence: CASSLDGLNTEAFF. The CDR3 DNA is TGTGCCAGCAGCTTAGACGGACTCAACACTGAAGCTTTCTTT.

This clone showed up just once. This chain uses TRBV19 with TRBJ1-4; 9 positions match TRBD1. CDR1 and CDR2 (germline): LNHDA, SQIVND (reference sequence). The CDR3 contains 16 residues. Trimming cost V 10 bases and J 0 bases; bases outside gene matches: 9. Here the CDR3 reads CATSDRGLATNEKLFF. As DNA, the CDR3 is TGTGCCACCTCGGACAGGGGTCTTGCAACTAATGAAAAACTGTTTTTT.

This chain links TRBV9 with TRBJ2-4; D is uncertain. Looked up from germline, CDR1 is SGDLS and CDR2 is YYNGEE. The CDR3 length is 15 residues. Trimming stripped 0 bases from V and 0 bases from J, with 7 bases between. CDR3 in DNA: TGTGCCAGCAGCGTAGATCCAAAAGCCAAAAACATTCAGTACTTC. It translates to CASSVDPKAKNIQYF.

The CDR3 reads CASSPSGPRGPSDTQYF. The CDR3 nucleotides read TGTGCCAGCAGCCCCTCGGGCCCGCGGGGGCCATCAGATACGCAGTATTTT. V gene TRBV13 combines with J gene TRBJ2-3; a weak D match, TRBD2 (7 bases). The CDR3 runs 17 residues. Germline values: CDR1 PRHDT, CDR2 FYEKMQ (reference sequence). The V end lost 5 bases, the J end lost 4 bases, and 22 bases lay between the germline ends. The variable domain in full, completed from reference TRBV13 and TRBJ2-3, reads AAGVIQSPRHLIKEKRETATLKCYPIPRHDTVYWYQQGPGQDPQFLISFYEKMQSDKGSIPDRFSAQQFSDYHSELNMSSLELGDSALYFCASSPSGPRGPSDTQYFGPGTRLTVL.

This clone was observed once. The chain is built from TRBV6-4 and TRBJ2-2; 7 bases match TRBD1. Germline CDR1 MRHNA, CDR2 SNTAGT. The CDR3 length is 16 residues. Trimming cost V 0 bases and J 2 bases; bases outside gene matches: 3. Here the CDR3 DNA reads TGTGCCAGCAGTGACTCAGGGACAGCTAACACCGGGGAGCTGTTTTTT. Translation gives CASSDSGTANTGELFF.

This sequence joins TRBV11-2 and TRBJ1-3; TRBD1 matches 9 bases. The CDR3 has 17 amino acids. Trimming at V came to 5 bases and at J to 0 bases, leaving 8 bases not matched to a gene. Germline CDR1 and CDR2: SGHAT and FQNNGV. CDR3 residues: CASSATGGSYSGNTIYF. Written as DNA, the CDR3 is TGTGCCAGCAGCGCCACAGGGGGCTCCTACTCTGGAAACACCATATATTTT. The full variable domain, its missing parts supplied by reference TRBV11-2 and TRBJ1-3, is EAGVAQSPRYKIIEKRQSVAFWCNPISGHATLYWYQQILGQGPKLLIQFQNNGVVDDSQLPKDRFSAERLKGVDSTLKIQPAKLEDSAVYLCASSATGGSYSGNTIYFGEGSWLTVV.